These 13 T cell receptor beta chains originate from one sample sequenced in a study (dated by TCRdb to about 2015). Cells that were CD4+CD25+CD127-/low were isolated as Tregs. Library preparation was by 5' RACE. TCRdb lists the instrument as Illumina MiSeq. In TCRdb, the public reads were trimmed at Q25 with fastp and aligned with MiXCR, with productive beta chains retained. Records with the same CDR3 protein are collapsed into one entry carrying the most frequent genes and DNA. Counted in this sample were approximately 58,000 distinct CDR3 sequences; approximately 26% of them appeared once. The top ten constitute 2% to 2.5% of the sample. Sequenced material: tumor-infiltrating Tregs sorted from the breast tumor. The receptor source for this set is a female donor with breast cancer.

The genes are TRBV2 and TRBJ2-7, with D hard to call. The ends were cut back, 8 bases at V and 2 bases at J, with 10 bases in the middle. Germline V CDR1 and CDR2: SNHLY, FYNNEI. The CDR3 contains 12 residues. CDR3 DNA: TGTGCCAGCCTGAGGATGACCTACGAGCAGTACTTC. The encoded protein is CASLRMTYEQYF. The variable domain in full, with the rest retrieved from reference TRBV2 and TRBJ2-7, is EPEVTQTPSHQVTQMGQEVILRCVPISNHLYFYWYRQILGQKVEFLVSFYNNEISEKSEIFDDQFSVERPDGSNFTLKIRSTKLEDSAMYFCASLRMTYEQYFGPGTRLTVT.

The chain is built from TRBV12-3 or TRBV12-4 and TRBJ2-1; 11 nucleotides align to TRBD2. CDR3 size: 16 residues. V trimming: 9 bases; J trimming: 0 bases; junction bases outside the gene matches: 7. The CDR3: CASSGRDPSSYNEQFF. The CDR3 DNA reads as TGTGCCAGTAGCGGGAGGGACCCGAGCTCCTACAATGAGCAGTTCTTC.

This clonotype was counted many times. This chain connects TRBV12-3 or TRBV12-4 to TRBJ1-2; TRBD1 is a possible D gene (6 bases). V lost 3 bases, J lost 7 bases, and 9 bases lay in between. This CDR3 is 12 amino acids long. CDR3 coding DNA: TGTGCCAGCAGTTTCGGGGGGCTTGGCTACACCTTC. Translated, it gives CASSFGGLGYTF.

The gene calls are TRBV12-3 or TRBV12-4 and TRBJ2-5; 12 nucleotides align to TRBD1. The CDR3 has 18 residues. J was trimmed by 5 bases and V by 3 bases; bases with no gene match: 13. The DNA of the CDR3 is TGTGCCAGCAGTTTCGAAGTCAGGGGGACAGGGGGCGGCGAGACCCAGTACTTC. Its translation: CASSFEVRGTGGGETQYF.

The chain links TRBV21-1 to TRBJ2-7; TRBD2, as called in the table, went unchecked against the DNA. TRBV21-1 is reported as a pseudogene. The CDR3 totals 17 residues. The CDR3 nucleotides are TGTGCCCGCAGCAACCCGGTTAAAGCGGGAGGGCCCGGCGAGCAGTACTTC. It specifies CARSNPVKAGGPGEQYF.

DNA for the CDR3: TGTGCCAGCAGTTCCTGGGGGACTACAAGCAGGGATGAGCAGTTCTTC. As protein: CASSSWGTTSRDEQFF. V usage is TRBV12-3 or TRBV12-4 and J usage is TRBJ2-1, with TRBD2 matching 7 bases. V was clipped by 4 bases and J by 8 bases; unmatched bases: 14. The CDR3 runs 16 residues.

The sample holds a few counts of this clonotype. This sequence joins TRBV7-2 and TRBJ2-3; 10 bases line up with TRBD2. The length of the CDR3 is 17 residues. Germline lookup yields CDR1 SGHTA and CDR2 FQGNSA. V lost 7 bases, J lost 4 bases, and 14 bases stayed unmatched. This CDR3 reads CASNRRASGRIADTQYF. In DNA, the CDR3 is TGTGCCAGCAATCGACGAGCTAGCGGGAGAATCGCAGATACGCAGTATTTT. The variable domain in full, completed from reference TRBV7-2 and TRBJ2-3, reads GAGVSQSPSNKVTEKGKDVELRCDPISGHTALYWYRQSLGQGLEFLIYFQGNSAPDKSGLPSDRFSAERTGGSVSTLTIQRTQQEDSAVYLCASNRRASGRIADTQYFGPGTRLTVL.

The chain combines TRBV3-1 with TRBJ1-6; D gene uncertain. Germline CDR1 and CDR2: LGHDT and YNNKEL (reference sequence). This CDR3 is built from 14 residues. Trimming took off 8 bases at V and 9 bases at J, with 17 bases between the two ends. Here the CDR3 reads CASVQHGLSSPLHF. The CDR3 DNA follows: TGTGCCAGCGTACAACACGGTTTGAGTTCACCCCTCCACTTT.

This clonotype has a handful of counts. The germline gene is not matched at one end of the junction; a read error may be the cause. The chain employs TRBV5-1 and TRBJ1-3; D is unclear. Germline V lookup: CDR1 SGHRS, CDR2 YFSETQ. This CDR3 spans 11 amino acids. In nucleotides, the CDR3 is TGCGCCAGCAGCTTGGGAAACACCACATATTTT. Protein: CASSLGNTTYF.

This clonotype was seen only a few times. At one of its ends the junction is not consistent with the germline gene, which may arise from a read error. This chain links TRBV7-7 with TRBJ2-2, with TRBD2 as a possible D gene (5 bases). This CDR3 spans 14 amino acids. Germline V gene lookup returns CDR1 SSHAT and CDR2 FNYEAQ (reference sequence). This chain's CDR3 is CASSPGLNTGELFF. In DNA, the CDR3 is TGTGCTAGCAGCCCCGGACTGAACACCGGGGAGCTGTTTTTT. Drawing the rest from reference TRBV7-7 and TRBJ2-2, the complete variable domain is GAGVSQSPRYKVTKRGQDVTLRCDPISSHATLYWYQQALGQGPEFLTYFNYEAQPDKSGLPSDRFSAERPEGSISTLTIQRTEQRDSAMYRCASSPGLNTGELFFGEGSRLTVL.

The V call is TRBV9, the J call TRBJ1-2, with 7 positions matching TRBD1. The V and J ends lost 2 bases and 11 bases, in that order; junction bases with no gene match: 18. Germline V gene sequence: CDR1 SGDLS, CDR2 YYNGEE. The CDR3 is made up of 16 amino acids. CDR3 bases: TGTGCCAGCAGCGTGGGCCAAGACAGGGTACTAGGTGGTTACACCTTC. Its protein is CASSVGQDRVLGGYTF.

The chain carries TRBV5-1 and TRBJ2-1; no firm D call. V lost 0 bases, J lost 2 bases, and 15 bases lay in between. Germline assignment: CDR1 SGHRS and CDR2 YFSETQ. The CDR3 spans 17 residues. CDR3 nucleotides: TGCGCCAGCAGCTTGGCTGGTGGTCTGAGCGCCTACAATGAGCAGTTCTTC. Its translation: CASSLAGGLSAYNEQFF.

In its sample, this clonotype was seen a few times. The V gene is TRBV6-5, the J gene TRBJ1-1; possibly TRBD1 for D (6 bases). Germline V gives CDR1 MNHEY, CDR2 SVGAGI. The V and J ends lost 3 bases and 3 bases respectively, with 17 bases between them. The CDR3 is 16 residues long. In DNA form, the CDR3 reads TGTGCCAGCAGTTATCTCGGAACAGGGCTTTACACTGAAGCTTTCTTT. It translates to CASSYLGTGLYTEAFF.